This TCR beta chain is from a study of T cell changes during pregnancy in multiple sclerosis. Measured with immunoSEQ multiplex PCR; TCRdb has only the in-frame clones, and not every one. The sample lists around 52,000 clones; 85% to 90% were seen once. The CDR3 is 13 residues long. Trimming left V 5 bases short and J 4 bases short, with 9 bases between. CDR1 and CDR2 (germline): LNHDA, SQIVND (reference sequence). The specimen sequenced was peripheral blood from another person, used as feeder cells. The sequence came from a human donor whose cells served as feeder cells for cultures in a pregnancy study. This sequence joins TRBV19 and TRBJ1-5; D gene uncertain. CDR3 nucleotide sequence: TGTGCCAGTAGTCCCCAGGCTAATCAGCCCCAGCATTTT. As protein: CASSPQANQPQHF.